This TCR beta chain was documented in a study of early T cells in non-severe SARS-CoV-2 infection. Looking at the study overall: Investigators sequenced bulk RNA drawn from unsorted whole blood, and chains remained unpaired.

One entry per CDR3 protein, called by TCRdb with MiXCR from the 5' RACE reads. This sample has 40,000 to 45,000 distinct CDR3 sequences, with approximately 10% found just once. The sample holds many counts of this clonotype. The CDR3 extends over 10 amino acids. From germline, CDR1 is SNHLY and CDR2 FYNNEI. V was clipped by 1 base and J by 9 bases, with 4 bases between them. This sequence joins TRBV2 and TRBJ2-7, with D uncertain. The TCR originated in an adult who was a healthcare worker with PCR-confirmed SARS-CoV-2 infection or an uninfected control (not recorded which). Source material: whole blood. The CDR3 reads CASSEGGQYF. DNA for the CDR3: TGTGCCAGCAGTGAAGGGGGGCAGTACTTC.